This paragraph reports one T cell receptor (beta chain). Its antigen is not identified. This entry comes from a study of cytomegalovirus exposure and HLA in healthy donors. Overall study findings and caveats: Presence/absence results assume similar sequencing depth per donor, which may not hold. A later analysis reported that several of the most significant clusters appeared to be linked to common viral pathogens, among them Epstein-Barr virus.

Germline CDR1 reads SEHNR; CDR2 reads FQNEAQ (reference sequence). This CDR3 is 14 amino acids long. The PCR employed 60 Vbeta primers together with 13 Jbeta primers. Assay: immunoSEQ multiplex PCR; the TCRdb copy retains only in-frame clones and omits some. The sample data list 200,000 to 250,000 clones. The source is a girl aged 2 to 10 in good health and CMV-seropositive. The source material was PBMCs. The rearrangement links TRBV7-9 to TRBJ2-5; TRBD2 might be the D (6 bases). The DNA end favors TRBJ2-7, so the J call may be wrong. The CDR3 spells CASSVPGANYEQYF. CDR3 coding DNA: TGTGCCAGCAGCGTTCCGGGAGCTAACTACGAGCAGTACTTC.